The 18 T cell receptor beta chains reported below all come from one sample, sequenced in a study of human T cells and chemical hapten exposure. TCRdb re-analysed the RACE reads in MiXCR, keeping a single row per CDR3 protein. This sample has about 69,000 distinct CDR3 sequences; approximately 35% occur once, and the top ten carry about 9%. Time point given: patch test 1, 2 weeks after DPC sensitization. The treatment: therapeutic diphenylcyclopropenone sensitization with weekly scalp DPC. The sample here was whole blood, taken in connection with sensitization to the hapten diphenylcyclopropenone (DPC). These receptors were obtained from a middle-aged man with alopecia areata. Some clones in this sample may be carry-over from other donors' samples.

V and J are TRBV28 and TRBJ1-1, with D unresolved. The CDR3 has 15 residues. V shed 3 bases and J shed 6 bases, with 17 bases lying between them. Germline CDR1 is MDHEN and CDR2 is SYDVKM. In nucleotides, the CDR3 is TGTGCCAGCAGTTTTCCTCCAACAATGCGGGCTGAAGCTTTCTTT. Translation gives CASSFPPTMRAEAFF.

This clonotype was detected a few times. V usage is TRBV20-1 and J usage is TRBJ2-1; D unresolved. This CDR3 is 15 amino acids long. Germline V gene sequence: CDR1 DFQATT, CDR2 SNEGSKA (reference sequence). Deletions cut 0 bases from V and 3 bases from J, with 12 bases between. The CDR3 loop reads CSARDMQAVYNEQFF. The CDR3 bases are TGCAGTGCTAGAGATATGCAGGCAGTCTACAATGAGCAGTTCTTC.

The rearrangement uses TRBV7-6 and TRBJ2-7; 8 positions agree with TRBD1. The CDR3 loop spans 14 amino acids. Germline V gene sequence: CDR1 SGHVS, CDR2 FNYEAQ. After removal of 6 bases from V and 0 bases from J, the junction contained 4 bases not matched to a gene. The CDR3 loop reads CASSSTGGSYEQYF. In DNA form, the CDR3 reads TGTGCCAGCAGTTCTACAGGGGGCTCCTACGAGCAGTACTTC.

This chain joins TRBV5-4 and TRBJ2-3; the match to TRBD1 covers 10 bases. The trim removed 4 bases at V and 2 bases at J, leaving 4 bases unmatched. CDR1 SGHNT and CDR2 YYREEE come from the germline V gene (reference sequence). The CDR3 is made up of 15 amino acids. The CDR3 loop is CASSRGTGVTDTQYF. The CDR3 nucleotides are TGTGCCAGCAGCCGAGGGACAGGGGTCACAGATACGCAGTATTTT.

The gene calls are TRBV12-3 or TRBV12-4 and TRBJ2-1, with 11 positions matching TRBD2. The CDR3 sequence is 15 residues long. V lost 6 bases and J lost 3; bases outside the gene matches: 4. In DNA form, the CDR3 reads TGTGCCAGCAGACAAACTAGCGGGGGCTACAATGAGCAGTTCTTC. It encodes CASRQTSGGYNEQFF.

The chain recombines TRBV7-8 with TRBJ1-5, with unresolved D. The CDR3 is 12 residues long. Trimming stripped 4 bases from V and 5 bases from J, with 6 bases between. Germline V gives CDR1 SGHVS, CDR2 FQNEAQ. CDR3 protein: CASSSSYQPQHF. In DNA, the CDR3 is TGTGCCAGCAGCTCCTCCTATCAGCCCCAGCATTTT.

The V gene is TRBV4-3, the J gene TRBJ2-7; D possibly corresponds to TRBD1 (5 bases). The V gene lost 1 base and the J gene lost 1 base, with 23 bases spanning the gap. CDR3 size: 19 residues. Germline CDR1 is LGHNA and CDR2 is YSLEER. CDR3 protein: CASSQATGALVPNSYEQYF. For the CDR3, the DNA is TGCGCCAGCAGCCAAGCAACAGGTGCCTTGGTCCCAAATTCCTACGAGCAGTACTTC.

CDR3 bases: TGTGCCAGCAGCCGATACGCGGGAGAGACCCAGTACTTC. Its translation is CASSRYAGETQYF. The V call is TRBV3-1, the J call TRBJ2-5; a possible D gene is TRBD2 (5 bases). The V end lost 4 bases, the J end lost 4 bases, and 10 bases lay between the germline ends. Per germline, CDR1 LGHDT and CDR2 YNNKEL (reference sequence). There are 13 residues in the CDR3.

For the CDR3, the DNA is TGTGCCAGCAGTTTAGCGCTGGACTCTTACGAGCAGTACTTC. This translates into CASSLALDSYEQYF. This chain joins TRBV12-3 or TRBV12-4 and TRBJ2-7, with a tentative D call TRBD2 (5 bases). V was clipped by 0 bases and J by 4 bases, with 10 bases between them. The CDR3 contains 14 residues.

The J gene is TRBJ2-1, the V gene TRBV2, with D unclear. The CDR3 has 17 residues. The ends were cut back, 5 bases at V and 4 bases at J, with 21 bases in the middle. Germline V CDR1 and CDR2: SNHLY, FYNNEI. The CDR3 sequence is CASSPSAGLSIYNEQFF. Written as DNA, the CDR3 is TGTGCCAGCAGTCCATCCGCCGGGCTTTCAATTTACAATGAGCAGTTCTTC.

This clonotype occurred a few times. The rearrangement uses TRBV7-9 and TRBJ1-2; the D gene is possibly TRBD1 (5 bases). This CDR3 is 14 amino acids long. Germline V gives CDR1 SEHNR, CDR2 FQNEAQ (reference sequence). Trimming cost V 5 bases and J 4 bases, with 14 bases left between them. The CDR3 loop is CASSPWGGSYGYTF. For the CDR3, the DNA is TGTGCCAGCAGCCCGTGGGGGGGATCCTATGGCTACACCTTC.

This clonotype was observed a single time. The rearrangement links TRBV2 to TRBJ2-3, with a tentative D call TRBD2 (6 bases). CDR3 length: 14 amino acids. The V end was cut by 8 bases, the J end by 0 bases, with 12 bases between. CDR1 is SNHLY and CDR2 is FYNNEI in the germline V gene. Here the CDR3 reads CASGAGISTDTQYF. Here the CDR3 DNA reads TGTGCCAGCGGCGCGGGAATTAGCACAGATACGCAGTATTTT.

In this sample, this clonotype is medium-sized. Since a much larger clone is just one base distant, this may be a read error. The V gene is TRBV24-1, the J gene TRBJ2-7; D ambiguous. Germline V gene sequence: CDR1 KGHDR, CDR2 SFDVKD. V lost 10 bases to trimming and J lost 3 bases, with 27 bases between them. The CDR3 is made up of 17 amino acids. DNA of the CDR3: TGTGCCACAAAAGGGCCAAGCGCGAACGGATGTTACTACGAGCAGTACTTC. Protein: CATKGPSANGCYYEQYF.

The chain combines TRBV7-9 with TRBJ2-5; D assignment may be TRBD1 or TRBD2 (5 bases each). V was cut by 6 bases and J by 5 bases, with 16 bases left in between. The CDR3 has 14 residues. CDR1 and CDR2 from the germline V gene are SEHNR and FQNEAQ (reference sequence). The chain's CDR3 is CASSRQGEGETQYF. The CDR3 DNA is TGTGCCAGCAGTCGTCAGGGTGAGGGGGAGACCCAGTACTTC.

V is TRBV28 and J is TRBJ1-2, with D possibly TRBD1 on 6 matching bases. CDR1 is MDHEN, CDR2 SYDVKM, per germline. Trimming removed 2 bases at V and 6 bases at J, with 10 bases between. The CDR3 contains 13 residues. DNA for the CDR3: TGTGCCAGCAGTTTAGACAGGACCAATGGCTACACCTTC. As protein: CASSLDRTNGYTF.

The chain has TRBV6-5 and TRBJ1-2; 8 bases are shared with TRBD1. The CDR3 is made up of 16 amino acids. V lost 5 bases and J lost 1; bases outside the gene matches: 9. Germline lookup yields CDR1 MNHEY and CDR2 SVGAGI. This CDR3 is CASSPQGAGDNYGYTF. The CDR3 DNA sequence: TGTGCCAGCAGTCCCCAGGGGGCTGGGGATAACTATGGCTACACCTTC.

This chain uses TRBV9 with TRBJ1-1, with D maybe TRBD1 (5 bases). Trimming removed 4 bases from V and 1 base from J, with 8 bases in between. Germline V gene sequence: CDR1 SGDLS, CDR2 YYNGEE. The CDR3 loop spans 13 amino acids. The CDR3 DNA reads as TGTGCCAGCAGCTTTGGACAGAACACTGAAGCTTTCTTT. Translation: CASSFGQNTEAFF.

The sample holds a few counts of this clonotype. In DNA form, the CDR3 reads TGTGCCAGCTCTCCGGGACTAGCGGGAGGGCCGGGGTACGAGCAGTACTTC. Translation: CASSPGLAGGPGYEQYF. The chain links TRBV18 to TRBJ2-7, with 16 nucleotides matching TRBD2. Per germline, CDR1 KGHSH and CDR2 LQKENI. The CDR3 runs to 17 residues. After removal of 6 bases from V and 4 bases from J, the junction contained 9 bases not matched to a gene.